The 27 T cell receptor beta chains given below trace back to one sample, sequenced in a study of CD8 T cells in Susac syndrome. With random hexamers, 0.5 to 1 ug RNA was reverse transcribed. MiXCR, run by TCRdb on the immunoSEQ multiplex PCR reads, gives a single entry per CDR3 protein. The sample includes 150,000 to 200,000 distinct CDR3 sequences, nearly 97% of them seen just once. The sequenced sample consisted of CD4+ T cells from PBMCs. The receptors were sampled from a human donor with multiple sclerosis.

The V gene is TRBV4-2, the J gene TRBJ2-1; 10 nucleotides match TRBD2. The germline V gene encodes CDR1 LGHNA and CDR2 YNFKEQ. V lost 3 bases and J lost 6; bases outside the gene matches: 8. The CDR3 spans 16 residues. The CDR3, as DNA: TGTGCCAGCAGCCAGGCGAGCGGGGGGGCCCTCAATGAGCAGTTCTTC. Its protein is CASSQASGGALNEQFF.

This clonotype showed up just once. The rearrangement joins TRBV30 to TRBJ2-2; 7 positions agree with TRBD1. J was trimmed by 5 bases and V by 5 bases; bases with no gene match: 5. CDR1 GTSNPN and CDR2 SVGIG come from the germline V gene (reference sequence). This CDR3 is built from 13 residues. The chain's CDR3 is CAWDRAPTGELFF. The CDR3 bases are TGTGCCTGGGACAGGGCCCCGACCGGGGAGCTGTTTTTT.

The CDR3 here is CSVAVPLDYGYTF. Here the CDR3 DNA reads TGCAGCGTTGCCGTACCCCTTGACTATGGCTACACCTTC. The chain joins TRBV29-1 to TRBJ1-2; no clear D. Germline V CDR1 and CDR2: SQVTM, ANQGSEA. V was cut by 4 bases and J by 3 bases, with 12 bases left in between. The CDR3 runs to 13 residues. The full variable domain, completed using reference TRBV29-1 and TRBJ1-2, is SAVISQKPSRDICQRGTSLTIQCQVDSQVTMMFWYRQQPGQSLTLIATANQGSEATYESGFVIDKFPISRPNLTFSTLTVSNMSPEDSSIYLCSVAVPLDYGYTFGSGTRLTVV.

The V call is TRBV30, the J call TRBJ2-7; D is undetermined. Deletions cut 1 base from V and 4 bases from J, with 8 bases between. Germline V gene sequence: CDR1 GTSNPN, CDR2 SVGIG (reference sequence). CDR3 length: 12 residues. This CDR3 is CAWSDFGYEQYF. CDR3 DNA sequence: TGTGCCTGGAGTGACTTCGGTTACGAGCAGTACTTC.

A few counts support this clonotype. CDR3 sequence (DNA): TGTGCCTGGAGTGTACGGGCAGGGGTCGAGCAGTACTTC. The encoded protein is CAWSVRAGVEQYF. This sequence joins TRBV30 and TRBJ2-7, with D tentatively TRBD1 (6 bases). This CDR3 region has 13 residues. V was shortened by 0 bases and J by 6 bases, with 12 bases between the two germline ends. Germline CDR1 and CDR2: GTSNPN and SVGIG (reference sequence).

CDR3 DNA sequence: TGTGCCAGTAGTACGGGACTGAATTCACCCCTCCACTTT. Amino acid sequence: CASSTGLNSPLHF. This chain links TRBV19 with TRBJ1-6; possibly TRBD1 for D (5 bases). This CDR3 is 13 amino acids long. Deletions cut 4 bases from V and 7 bases from J, with 8 bases between. Germline lookup yields CDR1 LNHDA and CDR2 SQIVND (reference sequence).

A single count supports this clonotype. The rearrangement links TRBV3-1 to TRBJ2-3; D call uncertain. Trimming took off 0 bases at V and 5 bases at J, with 12 bases between the two ends. This CDR3 comprises 15 residues. CDR1 is LGHDT, CDR2 YNNKEL, per germline (reference sequence). CDR3 in DNA: TGTGCCAGCAGCCAAGAATCTCTAGGGCAAGATACGCAGTATTTT. As protein: CASSQESLGQDTQYF.

The rearrangement uses TRBV30 and TRBJ2-2; D is unresolved. V lost 0 bases, J lost 4 bases, and 12 bases lay in between. The CDR3 covers 15 residues. Germline V gene lookup returns CDR1 GTSNPN and CDR2 SVGIG (reference sequence). DNA of the CDR3: TGTGCCTGGAGTGTAACCGTCCTGGGCACCGGGGAGCTGTTTTTT. Amino acids: CAWSVTVLGTGELFF.

The chain carries TRBV5-1 and TRBJ2-2, with TRBD1 as a possible D gene (5 bases). This CDR3 is built from 14 residues. CDR1 is SGHRS, CDR2 YFSETQ, per germline. Trimming pared 4 bases from V and 4 bases from J, leaving 11 bases between. The CDR3 loop reads CASSGRVGTGELFF. DNA for the CDR3: TGCGCCAGCAGCGGCAGGGTTGGCACCGGGGAGCTGTTTTTT.

This chain uses TRBV30 with TRBJ1-1; D call uncertain. The V end lost 2 bases, the J end lost 1 base, and 14 bases lay between the germline ends. Germline assignment: CDR1 GTSNPN and CDR2 SVGIG (reference sequence). The CDR3 extends over 15 amino acids. CDR3 protein: CAWSPKSRRNTEAFF. For the CDR3, the DNA is TGTGCCTGGAGTCCGAAGTCTAGAAGGAACACTGAAGCTTTCTTT. Full variable domain (missing parts from reference TRBV30 and TRBJ1-1): SQTIHQWPATLVQPVGSPLSLECTVEGTSNPNLYWYRQAAGRGLQLLFYSVGIGQISSEVPQNLSASRPQDRQFILSSKKLLLSDSGFYLCAWSPKSRRNTEAFFGQGTRLTVV.

In nucleotides, the CDR3 is TGTGCCAGCAGTTACCCTACTAGCGGGGGGCTCCGCACCGGGGAGCTGTTTTTT. Its protein is CASSYPTSGGLRTGELFF. The V call is TRBV6-2 or TRBV6-3, the J call TRBJ2-2, with TRBD2 identical over 12 bases. In germline, CDR1 is MNHEY, CDR2 SVGEGT. This CDR3 comprises 18 residues. V dropped 2 bases and J dropped 4; count of bases not matched to a gene: 8.

The chain has TRBV29-1 and TRBJ1-1; D is possibly TRBD1 (5 bases). The CDR3 totals 12 residues. Germline V gene sequence: CDR1 SQVTM, CDR2 ANQGSEA. Trimming cost V 0 bases and J 6 bases, with 8 bases left between them. The DNA of the CDR3 is TGCAGCGTTGAAGAGATGGGGGCTGAAGCTTTCTTT. This sequence encodes CSVEEMGAEAFF.

V gene TRBV18 combines with J gene TRBJ2-3; 12 nucleotides align to TRBD2. Per germline, CDR1 KGHSH and CDR2 LQKENI. The CDR3 contains 17 residues. The trim removed 0 bases at V and 2 bases at J, leaving 3 bases unmatched. The CDR3 DNA reads as TGTGCCAGCTCACCACCGGGACTAGCGGGCGACACAGATACGCAGTATTTT. This encodes CASSPPGLAGDTDTQYF.

The genes are TRBV30 and TRBJ1-4; 7 bases align to TRBD1. This CDR3 comprises 15 residues. Germline CDR1 reads GTSNPN; CDR2 reads SVGIG (reference sequence). V was clipped by 4 bases and J by 7 bases; unmatched bases: 12. This CDR3 reads CAWNSAGGGREKLFF. Written as DNA, the CDR3 is TGTGCCTGGAATTCCGCAGGGGGAGGACGTGAAAAACTGTTTTTT.

In this sample, this clonotype turned up a few times. The chain has TRBV13 and TRBJ2-7; D unresolved. V lost 1 base to trimming and J lost 0 bases, with 7 bases between them. From germline, CDR1 is PRHDT and CDR2 FYEKMQ (reference sequence). The CDR3 contains 14 residues. The CDR3 coding sequence is TGTGCCAGCAGCTTAGAGGTGGCCTCCTACGAGCAGTACTTC. It is translated as CASSLEVASYEQYF.

This chain links TRBV20-1 with TRBJ1-5; D unresolved. The CDR3 is 13 residues long. The V gene lost 3 bases and the J gene lost 1 base, with 7 bases spanning the gap. Germline CDR1 and CDR2: DFQATT and SNEGSKA (reference sequence). CDR3 nucleotides: TGCAGTGCTAGTTCCGGGAGCAATCAGCCCCAGCATTTT. Amino acids: CSASSGSNQPQHF.

The chain combines TRBV6-6 with TRBJ2-5; D is undetermined. Germline CDR1 is MNHNY and CDR2 is SVGAGI (reference sequence). V lost 2 bases and J lost 5, with 6 bases in between. The CDR3 is 12 residues long. CDR3 nucleotide sequence: TGTGCCAGCAGTTACGATGTGGAGACCCAGTACTTC. It codes for CASSYDVETQYF.

This sequence joins TRBV29-1 and TRBJ1-1; the D is unclear. The germline V gene encodes CDR1 SQVTM and CDR2 ANQGSEA. V shed 4 bases and J shed 4 bases, with 13 bases lying between them. The CDR3 is made up of 13 amino acids. The CDR3 protein is CSVGGRLSTEAFF. CDR3 bases: TGCAGCGTTGGTGGTAGGTTGAGCACTGAAGCTTTCTTT.

V gene TRBV2 combines with J gene TRBJ1-4; 8 bases match TRBD1. The CDR3 loop spans 14 amino acids. The V gene end was trimmed by 7 bases and the J gene end by 8 bases; junction bases not matched to a gene: 9. The germline CDR1 and CDR2 sequences are SNHLY and FYNNEI. The CDR3 region has the DNA TGTGCCAGCATCCCGGACAGGGTTAGCGAAAAACTGTTTTTT. Its protein is CASIPDRVSEKLFF. Combining the CDR3 with reference TRBV2 and TRBJ1-4 gives the whole variable domain EPEVTQTPSHQVTQMGQEVILRCVPISNHLYFYWYRQILGQKVEFLVSFYNNEISEKSEIFDDQFSVERPDGSNFTLKIRSTKLEDSAMYFCASIPDRVSEKLFFGSGTQLSVL.

This rearrangement joins TRBV7-9 to TRBJ2-3; D is uncertain. V was shortened by 5 bases and J by 1 base, with 13 bases between the two germline ends. Looked up from germline, CDR1 is SEHNR and CDR2 is FQNEAQ (reference sequence). This CDR3 has 15 amino acids. CDR3 region: CASSRNGVRTDTQYF. The CDR3 DNA sequence: TGTGCCAGCAGCCGTAATGGGGTGCGCACAGATACGCAGTATTTT.

This sequence joins TRBV9 and TRBJ1-1; no clear D gene. Germline-derived CDR1 and CDR2 are SGDLS and YYNGEE. Trimming left V 7 bases short and J 1 base short, with 5 bases between. The CDR3 contains 11 residues. The CDR3 sequence is CASGENTEAFF. CDR3 coding DNA: TGTGCCAGCGGGGAGAACACTGAAGCTTTCTTT. Combining the CDR3 with reference TRBV9 and TRBJ1-1 gives the whole variable domain DSGVTQTPKHLITATGQRVTLRCSPRSGDLSVYWYQQSLDQGLQFLIQYYNGEERAKGNILERFSAQQFPDLHSELNLSSLELGDSALYFCASGENTEAFFGQGTRLTVV.

CDR3 loop: CASSQGLPDEQFF. CDR3 nucleotide sequence: TGCGCCAGCAGTCAAGGACTTCCTGATGAGCAGTTCTTC. The V and J genes are TRBV23-1 and TRBJ2-1, with D maybe TRBD2 (5 bases). TRBV23-1 is annotated as an ORF whose role is uncertain. The CDR3 runs to 13 residues. V was trimmed by 2 bases and J by 8 bases, leaving 10 bases between them.

CDR3 sequence reads: CAWSYGLAGGTDTQYF. The CDR3 DNA reads TGTGCCTGGAGTTATGGACTAGCGGGGGGCACAGATACGCAGTATTTT. The rearrangement links TRBV30 to TRBJ2-3; TRBD2 matches 13 bases. With 2 bases clipped from V and 1 base from J, the junction kept 3 bases outside the gene matches. Germline-derived CDR1 and CDR2 are GTSNPN and SVGIG (reference sequence). The CDR3 covers 16 residues.

The rearrangement links TRBV7-2 to TRBJ2-7; no definite D call. The CDR3 covers 14 residues. Germline values: CDR1 SGHTA, CDR2 FQGNSA. V shed 5 bases and J shed 2 bases, with 13 bases lying between them. The CDR3 nucleotides are TGTGCCAGCAGCCCAGGCTCACAGACCTACGAGCAGTACTTC. This sequence encodes CASSPGSQTYEQYF.

The chain employs TRBV20-1 and TRBJ2-3; 11 positions match TRBD2. Germline V gives CDR1 DFQATT, CDR2 SNEGSKA (reference sequence). The CDR3 has 17 residues. V lost 5 bases to trimming and J lost 5 bases; unmatched junction nucleotides: 15. The CDR3: CSAPSTSGGRSRDTQYF. The CDR3 DNA reads TGCAGTGCTCCTTCAACTAGCGGGGGCCGGAGTAGAGATACGCAGTATTTT.

The rearrangement links TRBV12-3 or TRBV12-4 to TRBJ2-3, with TRBD1 matching 8 bases. After removal of 6 bases from V and 1 base from J, the junction contained 3 bases not matched to a gene. The CDR3 runs 14 residues. The DNA for the CDR3 is TGTGCCAGCAGATCGACAGGGGGCACAGATACGCAGTATTTT. Amino acids: CASRSTGGTDTQYF.

The chain employs TRBV7-9 and TRBJ2-7; TRBD1 matches 7 bases. The germline V gene encodes CDR1 SEHNR and CDR2 FQNEAQ (reference sequence). The J segment lost 3 bases and the V segment lost 5 bases, leaving 7 bases of the junction unmatched. The CDR3 has 14 residues. The CDR3 region is CASSPRTGIYEQYF. The CDR3 DNA is TGTGCCAGCAGCCCCAGGACAGGCATCTACGAGCAGTACTTC.